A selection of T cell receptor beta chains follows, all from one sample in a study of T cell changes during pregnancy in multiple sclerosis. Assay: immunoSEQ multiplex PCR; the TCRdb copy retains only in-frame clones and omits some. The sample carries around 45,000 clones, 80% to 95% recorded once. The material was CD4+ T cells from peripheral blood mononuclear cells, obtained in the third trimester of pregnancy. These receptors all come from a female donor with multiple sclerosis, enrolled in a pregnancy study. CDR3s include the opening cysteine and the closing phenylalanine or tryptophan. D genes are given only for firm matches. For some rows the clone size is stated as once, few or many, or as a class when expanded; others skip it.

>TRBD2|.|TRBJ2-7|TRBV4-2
TGTGCCAGCAGCCAAGATACTACTGCGGGAGAGTACGAGCAGTACTTC
CASSQDTTAGEYEQYF
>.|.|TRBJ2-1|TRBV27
TGTGCCAGCAGTCCCCTGTTGAGGCTTGGTGAGCAGTTCTTC
CASSPLLRLGEQFF
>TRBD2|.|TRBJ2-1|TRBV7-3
TGTGCCAGCAGCTTACAGCGGGAAAATGAGCAGTTCTTC
CASSLQRENEQFF
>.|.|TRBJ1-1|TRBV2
TGTGCCAGCAGGACCACAGGTAACACTGAAGCTTTCTTT
CASRTTGNTEAFF
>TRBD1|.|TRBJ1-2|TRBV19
TGTGCCAGCAAAGCTACGACAGGGATCGGCTATGGCTACACCTTC
CASKATTGIGYGYTF
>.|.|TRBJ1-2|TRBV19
TGTGCCAGTAGTCGGTTAACAGGGACGGACGGCTACACCTTC
CASSRLTGTDGYTF
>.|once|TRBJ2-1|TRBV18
TGTGCCAGCTCGCTACTAGGCTACAATGAGCAGTTCTTC
CASSLLGYNEQFF
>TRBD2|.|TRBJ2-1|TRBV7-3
TGTGCCAGCAGCCGTCAACTAGCGGGAGTAAATGAGCAGTTCTTC
CASSRQLAGVNEQFF
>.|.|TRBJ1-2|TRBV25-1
TGTGCCAGCAGCAAACATGCAAACTATGGCTACACCTTC
CASSKHANYGYTF
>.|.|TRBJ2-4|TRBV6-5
TGTGCCAGCAGTTATGGGGGCTTGGACAAAAACATTCAGTACTTC
CASSYGGLDKNIQYF
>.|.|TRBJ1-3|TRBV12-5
TGTGCTAGTGGTCTCCGTCAGAGGGCAATGGGGACCATATATTTT
CASGLRQRAMGTIYF
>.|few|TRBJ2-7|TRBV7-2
TGTGCCAGCAGCTCCCGGACGTCAGGAGGCGAGCAGTACTTC
CASSSRTSGGEQYF
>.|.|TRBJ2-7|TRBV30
TGTGCCTGGAGTGGGCAGGGACACGAGCAGTACTTC
CAWSGQGHEQYF
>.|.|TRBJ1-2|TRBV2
TGTGCCAGCACGTGGGACACCCCTAACTATGGCTACACCTTC
CASTWDTPNYGYTF
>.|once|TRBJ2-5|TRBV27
TGTGCCAGCAGTTTCCTGTTGGGCAGGGACAAGACCCAGTACTTC
CASSFLLGRDKTQYF
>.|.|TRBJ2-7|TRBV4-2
TGTGCCAGCAGCCAAGAAATTTCGTACGAGCAGTACTTC
CASSQEISYEQYF
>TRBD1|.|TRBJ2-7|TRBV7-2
TGTGCCAGCAGCGACCGGACAGGGAGGCACGAGCAGTACTTC
CASSDRTGRHEQYF
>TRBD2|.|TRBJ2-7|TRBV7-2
TGTGCCAGCAGCCCTTGGCGGGAGGGACCCTACGAGCAGTACTTC
CASSPWREGPYEQYF
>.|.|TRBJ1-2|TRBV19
TGTGCCAGTGGCGGACTTCAGGCGCCCGGCTACACCTTC
CASGGLQAPGYTF
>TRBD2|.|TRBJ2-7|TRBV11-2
TGTGCCAGCAGCTGGGGCATAGCGGGAGTGGACCTCGAGCAGTACTTC
CASSWGIAGVDLEQYF
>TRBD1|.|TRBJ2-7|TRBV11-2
TGTGCCAGCAGCTTAAGAGGGGGCGGTTCCTACGAGCAGTACTTC
CASSLRGGGSYEQYF
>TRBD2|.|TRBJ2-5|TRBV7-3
TGTGCCAGCAGCGATAGCGGGAGGGGAGAGACCCAGTACTTC
CASSDSGRGETQYF
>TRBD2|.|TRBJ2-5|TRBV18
TGTGCCAGCTCTACACTGGCGGCGGGAGGGCAAGAGACCCAGTACTTC
CASSTLAAGGQETQYF
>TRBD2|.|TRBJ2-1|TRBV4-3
TGCGCCAGCAGCCAAAAGGGACTAGCGGGAGGAAAGCAGTTCTTC
CASSQKGLAGGKQFF
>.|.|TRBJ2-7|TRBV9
TGTGCCAGCAGCGTAGGGAGGGGGCTTGGTGACGAGCAGTACTTC
CASSVGRGLGDEQYF
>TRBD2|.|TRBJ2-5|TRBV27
TGTGCCAGCAGTGGTATAGCGGGAGGGCCTCTAGAGACCCAGTACTTC
CASSGIAGGPLETQYF
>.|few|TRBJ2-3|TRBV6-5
TGTGCCAGCAGCGAGGGAGCGGGCACAGATACGCAGTATTTT
CASSEGAGTDTQYF
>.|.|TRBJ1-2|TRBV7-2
TGTGCCAGCAGCTTAGAACGCCCTGAGAGTGGCTACACCTTC
CASSLERPESGYTF
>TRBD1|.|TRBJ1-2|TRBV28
TGTGCGTATAGACAGGGGAACTATGGCTACACCTTC
CAYRQGNYGYTF
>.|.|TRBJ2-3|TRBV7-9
TGTGCCAGCAGCTCGGACAGTTCCACAGATACGCAGTATTTT
CASSSDSSTDTQYF
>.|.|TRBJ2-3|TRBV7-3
TGTGCCAGCAGCATCGCCTATTACAGGGCCTTGGAAACAGATGCGCAGTATTTT
CASSIAYYRALETDAQYF
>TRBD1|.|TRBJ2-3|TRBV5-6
TGTGCCAGCAGCTTAAGGACAGGGGGAAACGGAGATACGCAGTATTTT
CASSLRTGGNGDTQYF
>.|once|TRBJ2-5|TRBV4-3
TGCGCCAGCAGCCAAGATCGGGAGACCCAGTACTTC
CASSQDRETQYF
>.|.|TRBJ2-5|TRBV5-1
TGCGCCAGCAGCTTGGGAGGAGGGGAGACCCAGTACTTC
CASSLGGGETQYF
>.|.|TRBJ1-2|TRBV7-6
TGTGCCAGCAGCTTAGCGAGGGCAGGGGCCTATGGCTACACCTTC
CASSLARAGAYGYTF
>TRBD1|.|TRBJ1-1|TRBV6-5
TGTGCCAGCAGTTTATCCTGGACAGGCATGAACACTGAAGCTTTCTTT
CASSLSWTGMNTEAFF
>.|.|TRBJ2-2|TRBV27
TGTGCCAGCAGCCGACAACACAGGGACGTCACCACCGGGGAGCTGTTTTTT
CASSRQHRDVTTGELFF
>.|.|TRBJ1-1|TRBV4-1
TGCGCCAGCAGCCAAGATGGAGCGGGGCCGAACACTGAAGCTTTCTTT
CASSQDGAGPNTEAFF
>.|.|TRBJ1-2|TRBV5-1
TGCGCCAGCAGCGGGGAGTGGGGCTACACCTTC
CASSGEWGYTF
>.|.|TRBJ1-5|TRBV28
TGTGCCAGCAGGCCACACAGGGATAGCAATCAGCCCCAGCATTTT
CASRPHRDSNQPQHF
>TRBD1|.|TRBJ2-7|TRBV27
TGTGCCAGCGGGACAGGCCCTTCCTACGAGCAGTACTTC
CASGTGPSYEQYF
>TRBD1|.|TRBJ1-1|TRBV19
TGTGCCAGTAGTAAGGACAGGCCTTACACTGAAGCTTTCTTT
CASSKDRPYTEAFF
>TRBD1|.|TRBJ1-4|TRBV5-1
TGCGCCAGCAGCTTGACAGGGGAAAAGGAAAAACTGTTTTTT
CASSLTGEKEKLFF
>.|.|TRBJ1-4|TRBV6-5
TGTGCCAGCAGTTACGGAGCGACAACTAATGAAAAACTGTTTTTT
CASSYGATTNEKLFF
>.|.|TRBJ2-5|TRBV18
TGTGCCAGCTCTCCTAACCAAGAGACCCAGTACTTC
CASSPNQETQYF
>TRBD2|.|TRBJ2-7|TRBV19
TGTGCCAGTAGGGGGACTTTGCGGGAGGACGAGCAGTACTTC
CASRGTLREDEQYF
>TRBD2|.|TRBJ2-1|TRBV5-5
TGTGCCAGCAGTCGAATGTCCTTAGCGGGAGGGCCTTCCGGGCAGTTCTTC
CASSRMSLAGGPSGQFF
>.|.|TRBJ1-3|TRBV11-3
TGTGCCAGCAGCTTGGAGTCTGGAAACACCATATATTTT
CASSLESGNTIYF
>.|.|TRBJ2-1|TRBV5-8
TGTGCCAGCAGCTTCGCGGTCCCCTACAATGAGCAGTTCTTC
CASSFAVPYNEQFF
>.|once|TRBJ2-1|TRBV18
TGTGCCAGCTCCCAGAACAGGGATGAGCAGTTCTTC
CASSQNRDEQFF
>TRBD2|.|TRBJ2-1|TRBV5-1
TGCGCCAGCAGCTTCGGGCTAGCGGGTGACTCCTACAATGAGCAGTTCTTC
CASSFGLAGDSYNEQFF
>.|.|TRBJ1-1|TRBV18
TGTGCCAGCTCACCGACAGTTACTATGAACACTGAAGCTTTCTTT
CASSPTVTMNTEAFF
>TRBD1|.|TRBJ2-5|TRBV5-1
TGCGCCAGCAGCTTGGCGGGACAGGAAGAGACCCAGTACTTC
CASSLAGQEETQYF